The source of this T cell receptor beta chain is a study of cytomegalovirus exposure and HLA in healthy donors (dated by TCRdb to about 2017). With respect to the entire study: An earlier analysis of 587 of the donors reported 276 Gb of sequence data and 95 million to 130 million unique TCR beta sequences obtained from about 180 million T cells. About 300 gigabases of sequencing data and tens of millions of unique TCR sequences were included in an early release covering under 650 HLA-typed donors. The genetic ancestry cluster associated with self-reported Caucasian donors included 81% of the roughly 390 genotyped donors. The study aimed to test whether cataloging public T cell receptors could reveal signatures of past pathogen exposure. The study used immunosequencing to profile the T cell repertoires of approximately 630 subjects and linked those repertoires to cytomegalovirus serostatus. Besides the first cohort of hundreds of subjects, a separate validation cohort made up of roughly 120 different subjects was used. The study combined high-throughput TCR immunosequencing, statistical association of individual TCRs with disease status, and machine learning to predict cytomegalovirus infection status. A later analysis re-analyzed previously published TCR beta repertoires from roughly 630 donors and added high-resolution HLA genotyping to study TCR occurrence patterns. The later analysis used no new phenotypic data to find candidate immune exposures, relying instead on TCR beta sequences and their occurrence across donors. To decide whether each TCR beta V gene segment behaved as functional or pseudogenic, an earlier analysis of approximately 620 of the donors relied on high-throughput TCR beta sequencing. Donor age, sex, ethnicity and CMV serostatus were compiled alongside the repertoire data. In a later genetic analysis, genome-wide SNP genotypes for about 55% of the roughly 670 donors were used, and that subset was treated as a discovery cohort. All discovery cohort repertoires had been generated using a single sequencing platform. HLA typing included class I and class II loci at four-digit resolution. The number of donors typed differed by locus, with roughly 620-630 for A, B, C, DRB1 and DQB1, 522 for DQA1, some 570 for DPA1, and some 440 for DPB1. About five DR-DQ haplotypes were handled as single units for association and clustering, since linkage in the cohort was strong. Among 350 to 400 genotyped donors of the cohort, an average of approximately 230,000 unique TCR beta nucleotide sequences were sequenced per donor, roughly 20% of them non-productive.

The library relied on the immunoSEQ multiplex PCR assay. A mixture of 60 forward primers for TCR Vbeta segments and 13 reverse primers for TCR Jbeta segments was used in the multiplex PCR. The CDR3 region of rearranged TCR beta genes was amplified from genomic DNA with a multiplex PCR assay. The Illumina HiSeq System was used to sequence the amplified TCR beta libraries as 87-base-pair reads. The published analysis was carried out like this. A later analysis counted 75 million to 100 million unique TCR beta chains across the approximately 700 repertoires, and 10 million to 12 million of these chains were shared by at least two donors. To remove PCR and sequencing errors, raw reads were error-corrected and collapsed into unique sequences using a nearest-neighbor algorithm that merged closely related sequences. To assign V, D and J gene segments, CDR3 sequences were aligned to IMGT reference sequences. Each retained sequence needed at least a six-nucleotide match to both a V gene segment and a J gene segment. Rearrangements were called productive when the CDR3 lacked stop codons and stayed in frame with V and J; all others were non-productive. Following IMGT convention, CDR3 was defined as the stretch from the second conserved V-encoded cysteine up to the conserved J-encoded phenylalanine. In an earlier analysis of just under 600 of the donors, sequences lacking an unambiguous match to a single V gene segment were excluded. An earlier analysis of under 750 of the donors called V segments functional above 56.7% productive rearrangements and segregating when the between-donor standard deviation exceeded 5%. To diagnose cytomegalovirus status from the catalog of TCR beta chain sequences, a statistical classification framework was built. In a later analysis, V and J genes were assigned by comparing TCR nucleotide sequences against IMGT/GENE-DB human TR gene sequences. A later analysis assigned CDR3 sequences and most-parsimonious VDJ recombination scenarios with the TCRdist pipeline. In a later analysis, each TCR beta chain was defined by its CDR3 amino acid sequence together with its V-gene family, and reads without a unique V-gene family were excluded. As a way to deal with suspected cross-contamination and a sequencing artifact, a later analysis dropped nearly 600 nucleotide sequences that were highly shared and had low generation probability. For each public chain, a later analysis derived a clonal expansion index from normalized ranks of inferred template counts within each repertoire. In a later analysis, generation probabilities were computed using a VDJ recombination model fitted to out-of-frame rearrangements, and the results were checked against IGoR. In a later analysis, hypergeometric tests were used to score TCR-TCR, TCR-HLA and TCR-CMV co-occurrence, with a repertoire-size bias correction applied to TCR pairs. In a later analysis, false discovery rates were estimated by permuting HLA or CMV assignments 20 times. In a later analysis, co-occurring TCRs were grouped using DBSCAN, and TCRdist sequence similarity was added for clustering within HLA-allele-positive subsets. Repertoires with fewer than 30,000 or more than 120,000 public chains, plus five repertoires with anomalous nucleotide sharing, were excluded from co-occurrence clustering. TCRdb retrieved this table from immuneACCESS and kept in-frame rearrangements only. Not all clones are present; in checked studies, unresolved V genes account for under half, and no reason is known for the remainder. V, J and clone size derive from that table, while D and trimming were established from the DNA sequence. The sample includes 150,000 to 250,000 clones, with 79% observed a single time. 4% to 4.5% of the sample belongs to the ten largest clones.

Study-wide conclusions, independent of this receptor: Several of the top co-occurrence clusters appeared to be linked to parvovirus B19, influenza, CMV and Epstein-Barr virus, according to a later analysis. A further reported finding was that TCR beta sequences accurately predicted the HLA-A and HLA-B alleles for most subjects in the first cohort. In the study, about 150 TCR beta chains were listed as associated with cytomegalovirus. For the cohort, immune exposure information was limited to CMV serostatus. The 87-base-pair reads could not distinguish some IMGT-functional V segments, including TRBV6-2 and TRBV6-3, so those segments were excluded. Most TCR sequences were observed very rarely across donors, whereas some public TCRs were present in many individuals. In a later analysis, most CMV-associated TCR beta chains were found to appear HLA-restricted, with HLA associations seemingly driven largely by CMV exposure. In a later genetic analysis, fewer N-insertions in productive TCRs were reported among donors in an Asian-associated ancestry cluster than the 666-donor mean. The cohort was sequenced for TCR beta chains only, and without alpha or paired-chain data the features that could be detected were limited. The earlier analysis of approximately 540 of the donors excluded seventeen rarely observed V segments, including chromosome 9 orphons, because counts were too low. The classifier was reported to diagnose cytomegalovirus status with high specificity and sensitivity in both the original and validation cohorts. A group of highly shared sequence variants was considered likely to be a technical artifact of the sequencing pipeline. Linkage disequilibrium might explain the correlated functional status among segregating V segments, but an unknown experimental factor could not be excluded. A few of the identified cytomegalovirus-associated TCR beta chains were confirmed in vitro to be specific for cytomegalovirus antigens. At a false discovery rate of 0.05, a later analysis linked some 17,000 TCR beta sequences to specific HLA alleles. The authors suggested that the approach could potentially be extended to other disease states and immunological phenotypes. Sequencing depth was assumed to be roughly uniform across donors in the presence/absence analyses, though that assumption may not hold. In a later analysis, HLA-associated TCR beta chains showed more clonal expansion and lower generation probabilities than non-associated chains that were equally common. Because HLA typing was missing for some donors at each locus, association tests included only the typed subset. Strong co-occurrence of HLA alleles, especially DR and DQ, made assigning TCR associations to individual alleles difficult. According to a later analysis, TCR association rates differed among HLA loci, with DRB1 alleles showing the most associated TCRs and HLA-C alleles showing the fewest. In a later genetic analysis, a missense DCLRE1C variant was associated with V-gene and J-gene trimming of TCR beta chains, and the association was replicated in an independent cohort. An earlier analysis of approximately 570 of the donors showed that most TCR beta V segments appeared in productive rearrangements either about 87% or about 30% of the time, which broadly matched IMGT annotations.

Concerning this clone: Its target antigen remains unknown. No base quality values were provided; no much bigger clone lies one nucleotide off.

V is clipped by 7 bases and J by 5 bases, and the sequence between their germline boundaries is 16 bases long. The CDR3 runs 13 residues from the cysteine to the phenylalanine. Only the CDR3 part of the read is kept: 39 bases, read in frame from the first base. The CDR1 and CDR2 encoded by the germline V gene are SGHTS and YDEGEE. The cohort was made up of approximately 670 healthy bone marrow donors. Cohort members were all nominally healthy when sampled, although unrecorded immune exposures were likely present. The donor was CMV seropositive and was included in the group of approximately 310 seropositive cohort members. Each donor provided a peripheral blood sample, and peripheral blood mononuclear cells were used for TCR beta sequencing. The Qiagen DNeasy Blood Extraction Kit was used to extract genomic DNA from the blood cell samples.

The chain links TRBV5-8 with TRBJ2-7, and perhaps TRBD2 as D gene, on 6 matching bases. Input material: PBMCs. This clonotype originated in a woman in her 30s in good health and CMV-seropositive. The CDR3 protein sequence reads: CASVHRGTHEQYF. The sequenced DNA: TGTGCCAGCGTCCACAGAGGGACTCACGAGCAGTACTTC.